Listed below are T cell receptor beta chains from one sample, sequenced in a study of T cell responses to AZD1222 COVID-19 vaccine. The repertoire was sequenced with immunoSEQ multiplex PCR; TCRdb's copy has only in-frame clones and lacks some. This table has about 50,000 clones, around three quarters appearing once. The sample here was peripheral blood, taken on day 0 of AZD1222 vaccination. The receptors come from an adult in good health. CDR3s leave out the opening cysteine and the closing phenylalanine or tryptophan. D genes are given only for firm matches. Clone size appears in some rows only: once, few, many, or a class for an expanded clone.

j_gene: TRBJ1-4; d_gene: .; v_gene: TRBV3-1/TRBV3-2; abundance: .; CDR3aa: ASSPQRGGANEKLF
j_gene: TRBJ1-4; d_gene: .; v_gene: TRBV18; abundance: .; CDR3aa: ASSPGHSEKLF
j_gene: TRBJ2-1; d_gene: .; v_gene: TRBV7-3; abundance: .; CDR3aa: ASSAITTSYNEQF
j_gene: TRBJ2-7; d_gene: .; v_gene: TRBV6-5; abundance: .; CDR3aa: ASSYTSSASYEQY
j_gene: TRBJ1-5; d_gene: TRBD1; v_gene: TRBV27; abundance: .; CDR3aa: ASSHDRGLDQPQH
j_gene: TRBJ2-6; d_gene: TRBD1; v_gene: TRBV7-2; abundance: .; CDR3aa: ASSPDRVMGSGANVLT
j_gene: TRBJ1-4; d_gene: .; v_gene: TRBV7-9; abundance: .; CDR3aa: ASSLAGGYEKLF
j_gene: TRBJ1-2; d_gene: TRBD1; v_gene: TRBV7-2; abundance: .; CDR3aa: ASSTRTGPRDGYT
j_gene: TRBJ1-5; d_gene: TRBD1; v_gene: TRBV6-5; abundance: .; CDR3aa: ASSPTGGNQPQH
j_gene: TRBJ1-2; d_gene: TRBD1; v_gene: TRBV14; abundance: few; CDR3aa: ASSQGQGYYGYT
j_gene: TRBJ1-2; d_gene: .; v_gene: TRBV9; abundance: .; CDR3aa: ASSRTGAESYGYT
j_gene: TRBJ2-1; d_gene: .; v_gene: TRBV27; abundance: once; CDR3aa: ASKKGAARTYNEQF
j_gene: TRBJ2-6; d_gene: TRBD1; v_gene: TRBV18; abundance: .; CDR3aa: ASHGQANSGANVLT
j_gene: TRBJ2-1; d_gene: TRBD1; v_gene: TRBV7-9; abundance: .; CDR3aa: ASSSIARGQGGYNEQF
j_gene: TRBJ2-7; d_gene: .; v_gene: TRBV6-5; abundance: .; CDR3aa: ASNPDRKYEQY
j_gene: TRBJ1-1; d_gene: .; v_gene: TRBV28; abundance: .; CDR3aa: ASSPGTEAF
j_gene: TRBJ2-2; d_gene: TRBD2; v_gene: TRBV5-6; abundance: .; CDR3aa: ASSPSGGWTGELF
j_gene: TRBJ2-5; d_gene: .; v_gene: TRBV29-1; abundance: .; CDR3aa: SVDLGGETQY
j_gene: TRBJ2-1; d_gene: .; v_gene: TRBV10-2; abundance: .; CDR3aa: ASISGTNNEQF
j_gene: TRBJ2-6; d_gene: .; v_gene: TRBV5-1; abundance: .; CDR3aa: ASSFDSLHNVLT
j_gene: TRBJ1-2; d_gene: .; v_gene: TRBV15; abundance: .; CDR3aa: ATSRARDVGGYT
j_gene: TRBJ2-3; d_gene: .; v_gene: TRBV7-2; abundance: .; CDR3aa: ASSLSSDTQY
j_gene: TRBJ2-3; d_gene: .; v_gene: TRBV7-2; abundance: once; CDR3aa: ASSLGYTAGMTDTQY
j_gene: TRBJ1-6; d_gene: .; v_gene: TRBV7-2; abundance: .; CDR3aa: ASSLAPGRGNSPLH
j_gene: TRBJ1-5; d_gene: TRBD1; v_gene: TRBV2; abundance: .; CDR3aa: ASTGTGGFQPQH
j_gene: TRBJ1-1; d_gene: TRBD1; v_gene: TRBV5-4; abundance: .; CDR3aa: ASRQGTGGSRNTEAF
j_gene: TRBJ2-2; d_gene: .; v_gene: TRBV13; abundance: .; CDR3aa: ASSFTGPGELF
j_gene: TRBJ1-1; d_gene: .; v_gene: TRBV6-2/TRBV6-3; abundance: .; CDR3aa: ASSYMGNTEAF
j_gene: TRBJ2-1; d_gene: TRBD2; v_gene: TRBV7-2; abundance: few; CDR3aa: ASSSPGTTSRNEQF
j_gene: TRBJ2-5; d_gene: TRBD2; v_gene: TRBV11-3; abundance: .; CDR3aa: ASSSPLPGAGRTQETQY
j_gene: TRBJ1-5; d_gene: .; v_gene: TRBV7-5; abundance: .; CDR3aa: VRSLAKECGDNQPQH
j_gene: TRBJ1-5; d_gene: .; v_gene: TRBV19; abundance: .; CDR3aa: ASSTRTDQPQH
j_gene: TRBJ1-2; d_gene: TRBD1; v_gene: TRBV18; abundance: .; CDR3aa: ASSPSTGVGGYGYT
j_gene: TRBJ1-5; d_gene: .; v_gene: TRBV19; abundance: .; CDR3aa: ASSIAGRAFNQPQH
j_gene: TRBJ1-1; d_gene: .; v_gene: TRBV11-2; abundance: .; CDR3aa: ASRRDNANTEAF
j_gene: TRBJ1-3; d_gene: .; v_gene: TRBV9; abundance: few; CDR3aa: ASSLGGLSSGNTIY
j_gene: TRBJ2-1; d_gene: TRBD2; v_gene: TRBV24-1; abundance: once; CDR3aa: ATSRSGRAYVDEQF
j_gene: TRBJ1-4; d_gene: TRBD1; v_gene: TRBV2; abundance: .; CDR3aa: ASRGTATNEKLF
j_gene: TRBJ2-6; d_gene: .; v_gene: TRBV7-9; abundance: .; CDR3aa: ASSLSGSGSSGANVLT
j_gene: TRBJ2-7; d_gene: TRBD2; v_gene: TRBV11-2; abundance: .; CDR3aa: ASSLVAGADEQY
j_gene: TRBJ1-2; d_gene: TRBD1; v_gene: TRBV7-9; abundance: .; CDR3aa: ASSYSRDRFAANYGYT
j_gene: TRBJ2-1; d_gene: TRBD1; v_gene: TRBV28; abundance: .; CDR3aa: ASSLFRDRIYEQF
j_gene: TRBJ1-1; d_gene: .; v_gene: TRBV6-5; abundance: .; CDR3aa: ASRVNFETGTEAF
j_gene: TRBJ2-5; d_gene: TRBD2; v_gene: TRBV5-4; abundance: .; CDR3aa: ASSLVAGLQETQY
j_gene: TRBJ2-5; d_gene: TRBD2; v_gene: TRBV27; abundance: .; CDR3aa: ASRTSGAETQY
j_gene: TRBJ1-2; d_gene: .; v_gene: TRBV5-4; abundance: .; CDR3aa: ASSLGQGGGYT
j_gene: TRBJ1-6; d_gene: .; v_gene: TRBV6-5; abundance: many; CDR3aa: ASSSGPYNSPLH
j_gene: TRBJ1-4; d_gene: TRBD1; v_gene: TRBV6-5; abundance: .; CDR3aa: ASSDSRGRREKLF